This TCR beta chain was recovered during a study of blood T cell repertoires in COVID-19. The repertoire was sequenced with immunoSEQ multiplex PCR; TCRdb's copy has only in-frame clones and lacks some. Of 250,000 to 300,000 clones listed, approximately 85% are singletons. The receptor's source is a woman in her forties or fifties who had recovered from COVID-19. The sequenced material came from PBMCs or T cells enriched from blood (not recorded which).

CDR3 DNA: TGTGCCACCGAATACAGGATCGGGGAGCTGTTTTTT. Amino acid sequence: CATEYRIGELFF. The genes are TRBV19 and TRBJ2-2; D is perhaps TRBD1 (5 bases). The CDR3 length is 12 residues. Germline V gives CDR1 LNHDA, CDR2 SQIVND (reference sequence). The V gene lost 10 bases and the J gene lost 7 bases, with 13 bases spanning the gap. The variable domain in full, with the rest retrieved from reference TRBV19 and TRBJ2-2, is DGGITQSPKYLFRKEGQNVTLSCEQNLNHDAMYWYRQDPGQGLRLIYYSQIVNDFQKGDIAEGYSVSREKKESFPLTVTSAQKNPTAFYLCATEYRIGELFFGEGSRLTVL.